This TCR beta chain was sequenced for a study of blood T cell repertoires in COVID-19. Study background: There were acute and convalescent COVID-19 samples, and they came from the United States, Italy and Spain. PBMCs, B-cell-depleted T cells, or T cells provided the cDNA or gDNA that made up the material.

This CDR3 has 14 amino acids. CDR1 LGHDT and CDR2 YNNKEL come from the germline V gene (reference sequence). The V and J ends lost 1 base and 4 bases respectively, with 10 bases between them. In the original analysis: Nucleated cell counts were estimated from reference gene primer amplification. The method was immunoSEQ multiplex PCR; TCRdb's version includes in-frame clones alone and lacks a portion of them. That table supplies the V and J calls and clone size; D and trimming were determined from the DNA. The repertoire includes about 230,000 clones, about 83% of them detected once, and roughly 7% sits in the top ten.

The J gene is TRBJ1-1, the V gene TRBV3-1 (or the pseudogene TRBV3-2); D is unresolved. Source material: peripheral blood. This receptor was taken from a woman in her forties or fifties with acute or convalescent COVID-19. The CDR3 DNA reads TGTGCCAGCAGCCAAGGAGGGAGTTTCACTGAAGCTTTCTTT. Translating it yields CASSQGGSFTEAFF.